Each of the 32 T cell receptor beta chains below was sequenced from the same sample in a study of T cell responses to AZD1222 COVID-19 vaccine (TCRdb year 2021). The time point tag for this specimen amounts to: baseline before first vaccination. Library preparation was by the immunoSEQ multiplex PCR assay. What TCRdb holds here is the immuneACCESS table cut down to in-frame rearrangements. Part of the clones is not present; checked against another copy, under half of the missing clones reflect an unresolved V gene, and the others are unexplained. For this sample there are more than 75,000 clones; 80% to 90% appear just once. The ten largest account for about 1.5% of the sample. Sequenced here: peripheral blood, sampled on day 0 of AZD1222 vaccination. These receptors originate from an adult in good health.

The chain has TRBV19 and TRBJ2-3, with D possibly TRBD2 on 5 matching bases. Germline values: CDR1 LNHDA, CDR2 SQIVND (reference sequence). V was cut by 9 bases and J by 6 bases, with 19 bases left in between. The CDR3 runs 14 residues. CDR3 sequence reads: CASRSAPWVDTQYF. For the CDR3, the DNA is TGTGCCAGCCGTAGCGCCCCTTGGGTGGATACGCAGTATTTT.

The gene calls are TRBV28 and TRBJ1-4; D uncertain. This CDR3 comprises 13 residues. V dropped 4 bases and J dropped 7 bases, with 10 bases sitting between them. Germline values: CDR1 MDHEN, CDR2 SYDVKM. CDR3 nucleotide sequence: TGTGCCAGCAGTTCCCGTTTATCTGAAAAACTGTTTTTT. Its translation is CASSSRLSEKLFF.

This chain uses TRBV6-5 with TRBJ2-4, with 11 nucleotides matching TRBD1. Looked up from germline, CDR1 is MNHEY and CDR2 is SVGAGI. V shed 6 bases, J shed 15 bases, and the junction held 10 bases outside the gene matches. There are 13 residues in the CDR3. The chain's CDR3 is CASRGIGQGAGYF. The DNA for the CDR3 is TGTGCCAGCAGGGGAATTGGACAGGGGGCAGGGTACTTC.

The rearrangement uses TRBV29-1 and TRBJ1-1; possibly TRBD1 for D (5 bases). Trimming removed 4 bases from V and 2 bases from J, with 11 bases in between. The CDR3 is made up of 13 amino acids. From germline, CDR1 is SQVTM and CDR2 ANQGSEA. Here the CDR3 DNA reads TGCAGCGTTGTTTCACAGGCAAACACTGAAGCTTTCTTT. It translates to CSVVSQANTEAFF.

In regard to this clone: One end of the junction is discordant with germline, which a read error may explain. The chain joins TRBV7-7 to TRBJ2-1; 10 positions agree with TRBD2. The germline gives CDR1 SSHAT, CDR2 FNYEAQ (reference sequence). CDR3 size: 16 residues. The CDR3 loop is CASSPESGGAYNEQFF. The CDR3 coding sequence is TGTGCTAGCAGCCCTGAGAGCGGGGGGGCTTACAATGAGCAGTTCTTC.

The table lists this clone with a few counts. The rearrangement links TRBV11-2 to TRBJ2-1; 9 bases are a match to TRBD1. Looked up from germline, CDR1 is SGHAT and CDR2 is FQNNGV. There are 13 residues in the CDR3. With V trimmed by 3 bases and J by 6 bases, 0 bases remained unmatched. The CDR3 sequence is CASSLDRGNEQFF. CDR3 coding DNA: TGTGCCAGCAGCTTGGACAGGGGCAATGAGCAGTTCTTC.

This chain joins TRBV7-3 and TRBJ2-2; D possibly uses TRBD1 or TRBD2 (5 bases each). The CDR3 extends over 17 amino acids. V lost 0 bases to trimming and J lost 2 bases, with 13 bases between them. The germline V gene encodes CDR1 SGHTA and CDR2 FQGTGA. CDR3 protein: CASSLTFGRDNTGELFF. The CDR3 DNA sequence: TGTGCCAGCAGCTTAACGTTCGGCAGGGACAACACCGGGGAGCTGTTTTTT. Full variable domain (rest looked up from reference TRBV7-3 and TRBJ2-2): GAGVSQTPSNKVTEKGKYVELRCDPISGHTALYWYRQSLGQGPEFLIYFQGTGAADDSGLPNDRFFAVRPEGSVSTLKIQRTERGDSAVYLCASSLTFGRDNTGELFFGEGSRLTVL.

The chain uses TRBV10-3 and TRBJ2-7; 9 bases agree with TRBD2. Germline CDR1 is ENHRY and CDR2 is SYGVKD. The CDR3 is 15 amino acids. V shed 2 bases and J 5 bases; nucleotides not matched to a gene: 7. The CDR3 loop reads CAISELGGGADEQYF. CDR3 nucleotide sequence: TGTGCCATCAGTGAGCTTGGCGGGGGGGCGGACGAGCAGTACTTC.

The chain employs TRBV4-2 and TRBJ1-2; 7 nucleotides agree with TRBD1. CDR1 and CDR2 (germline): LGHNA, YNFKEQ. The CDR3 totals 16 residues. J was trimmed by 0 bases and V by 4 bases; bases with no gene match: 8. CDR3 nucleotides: TGTGCCAGCAGCCCGCTCGGACAGGACGCTAACTATGGCTACACCTTC. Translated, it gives CASSPLGQDANYGYTF.

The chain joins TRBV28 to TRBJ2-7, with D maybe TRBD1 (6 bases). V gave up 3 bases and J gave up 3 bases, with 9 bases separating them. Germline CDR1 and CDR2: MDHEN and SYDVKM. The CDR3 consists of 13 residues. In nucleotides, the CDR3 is TGTGCCAGCAGTTTCGTCAGGGGCTACGAGCAGTACTTC. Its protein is CASSFVRGYEQYF.

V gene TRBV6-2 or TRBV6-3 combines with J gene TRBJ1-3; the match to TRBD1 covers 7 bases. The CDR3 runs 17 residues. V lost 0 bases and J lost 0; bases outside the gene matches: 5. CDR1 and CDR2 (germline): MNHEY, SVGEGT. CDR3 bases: TGTGCCAGCAGTTACTCGGGACAGACCTTCTCTGGAAACACCATATATTTT. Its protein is CASSYSGQTFSGNTIYF.

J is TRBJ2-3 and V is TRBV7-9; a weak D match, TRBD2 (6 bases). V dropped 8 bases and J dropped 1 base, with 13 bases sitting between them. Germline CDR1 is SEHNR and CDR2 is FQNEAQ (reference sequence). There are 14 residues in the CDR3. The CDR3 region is CASASGSGTDTQYF. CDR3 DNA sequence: TGTGCCAGCGCAAGCGGGTCAGGCACAGATACGCAGTATTTT. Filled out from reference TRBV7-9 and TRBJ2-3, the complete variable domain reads DTGVSQNPRHKITKRGQNVTFRCDPISEHNRLYWYRQTLGQGPEFLTYFQNEAQLEKSRLLSDRFSAERPKGSFSTLEIQRTEQGDSAMYLCASASGSGTDTQYFGPGTRLTVL.

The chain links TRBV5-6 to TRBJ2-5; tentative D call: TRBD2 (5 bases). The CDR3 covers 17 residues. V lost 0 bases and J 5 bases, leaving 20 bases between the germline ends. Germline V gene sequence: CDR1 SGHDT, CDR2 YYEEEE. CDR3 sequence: CASSLAGVGPRGETQYF. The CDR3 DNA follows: TGTGCCAGCAGCTTGGCCGGAGTCGGGCCCCGAGGGGAGACCCAGTACTTC.

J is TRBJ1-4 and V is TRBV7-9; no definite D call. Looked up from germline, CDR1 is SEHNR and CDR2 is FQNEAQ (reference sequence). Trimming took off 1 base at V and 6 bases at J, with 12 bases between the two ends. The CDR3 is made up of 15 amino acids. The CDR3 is CASSLGSGVDEKLFF. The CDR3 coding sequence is TGTGCCAGCAGCTTAGGTTCTGGGGTTGATGAAAAACTGTTTTTT.

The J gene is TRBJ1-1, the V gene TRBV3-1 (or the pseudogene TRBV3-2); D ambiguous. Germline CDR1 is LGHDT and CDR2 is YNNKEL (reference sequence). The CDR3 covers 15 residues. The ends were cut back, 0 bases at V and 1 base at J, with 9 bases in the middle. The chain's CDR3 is CASSQDITRNTEAFF. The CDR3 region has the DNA TGTGCCAGCAGCCAAGATATTACACGGAACACTGAAGCTTTCTTT.

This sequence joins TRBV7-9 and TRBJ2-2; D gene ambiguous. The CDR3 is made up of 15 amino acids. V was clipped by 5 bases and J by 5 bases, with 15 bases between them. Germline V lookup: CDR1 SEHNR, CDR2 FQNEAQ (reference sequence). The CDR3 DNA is TGTGCCAGCAGCCCACCCTGGTCGGAGACCGGGGAGCTGTTTTTT. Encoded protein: CASSPPWSETGELFF.

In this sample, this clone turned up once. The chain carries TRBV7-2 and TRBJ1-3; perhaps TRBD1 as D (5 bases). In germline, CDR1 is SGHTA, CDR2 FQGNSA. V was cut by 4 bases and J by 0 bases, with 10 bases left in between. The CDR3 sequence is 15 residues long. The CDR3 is CASSSTGRSGNTIYF. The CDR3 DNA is TGTGCCAGCAGCTCTACAGGTCGCTCTGGAAACACCATATATTTT.

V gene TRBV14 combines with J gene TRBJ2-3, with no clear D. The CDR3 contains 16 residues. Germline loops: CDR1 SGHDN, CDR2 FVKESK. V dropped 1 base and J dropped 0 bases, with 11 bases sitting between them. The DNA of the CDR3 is TGTGCCAGCAGCCAAGGTCAACTAACTAGCACAGATACGCAGTATTTT. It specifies CASSQGQLTSTDTQYF.

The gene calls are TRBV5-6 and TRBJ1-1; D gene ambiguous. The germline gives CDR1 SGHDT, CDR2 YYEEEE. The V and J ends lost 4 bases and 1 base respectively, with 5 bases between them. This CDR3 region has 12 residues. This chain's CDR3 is CASSRTNTEAFF. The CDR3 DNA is TGTGCCAGCAGCCGAACGAACACTGAAGCTTTCTTT.

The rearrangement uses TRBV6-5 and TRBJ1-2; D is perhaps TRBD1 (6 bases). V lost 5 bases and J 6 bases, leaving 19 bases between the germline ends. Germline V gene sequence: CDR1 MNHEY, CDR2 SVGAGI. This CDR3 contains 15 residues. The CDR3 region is CASSLDSLGVDGYTF. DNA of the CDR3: TGTGCCAGCAGTCTGGACAGCTTAGGGGTCGATGGCTACACCTTC.

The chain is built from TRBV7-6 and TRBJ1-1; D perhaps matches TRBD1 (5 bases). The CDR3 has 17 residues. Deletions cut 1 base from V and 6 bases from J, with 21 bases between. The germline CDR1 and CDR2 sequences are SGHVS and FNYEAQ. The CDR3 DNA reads TGTGCCAGCAGCTTAGGCTTTACCGGGAATTTAGGGGCTGAAGCTTTCTTT. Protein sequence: CASSLGFTGNLGAEAFF.

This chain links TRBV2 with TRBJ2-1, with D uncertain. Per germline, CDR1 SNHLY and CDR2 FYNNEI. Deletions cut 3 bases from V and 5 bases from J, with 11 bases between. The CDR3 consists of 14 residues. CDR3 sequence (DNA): TGTGCCAGCAGTGATACTGTCTTTAACAATGAGCAGTTCTTC. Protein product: CASSDTVFNNEQFF.

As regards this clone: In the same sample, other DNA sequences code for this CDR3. The CDR3 sequence: CASSQDRQGYGYTF. The CDR3 DNA reads TGTGCCAGCAGCCAAGATCGGCAGGGTTATGGCTACACCTTC. This chain uses TRBV3-1 (or the pseudogene TRBV3-2) with TRBJ1-2; possibly TRBD1 for D (5 bases). Germline values: CDR1 LGHDT, CDR2 YNNKEL (reference sequence). V was clipped by 0 bases and J by 5 bases, with 10 bases between them. The CDR3 is made up of 14 amino acids.

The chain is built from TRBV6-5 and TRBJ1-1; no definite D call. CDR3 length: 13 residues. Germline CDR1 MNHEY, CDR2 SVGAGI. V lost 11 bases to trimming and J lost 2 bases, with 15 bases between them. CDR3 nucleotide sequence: TGTGCCGTTCCAGCGGCTCTTAACACTGAAGCTTTCTTT. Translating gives CAVPAALNTEAFF.

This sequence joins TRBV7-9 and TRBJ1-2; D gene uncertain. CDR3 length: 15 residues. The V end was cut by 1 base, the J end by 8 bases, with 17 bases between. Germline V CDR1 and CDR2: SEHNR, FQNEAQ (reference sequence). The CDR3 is CASSLDRPGGRGYTF. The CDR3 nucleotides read TGTGCCAGCAGCTTAGACAGACCGGGTGGGCGAGGCTACACCTTC.

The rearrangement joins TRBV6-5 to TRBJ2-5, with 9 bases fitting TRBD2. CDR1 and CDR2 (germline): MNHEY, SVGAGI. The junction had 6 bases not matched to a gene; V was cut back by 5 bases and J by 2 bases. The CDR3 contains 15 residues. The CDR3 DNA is TGTGCCAGCAGTAACCGGCGGGGGGGGCAAGAGACCCAGTACTTC. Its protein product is CASSNRRGGQETQYF.

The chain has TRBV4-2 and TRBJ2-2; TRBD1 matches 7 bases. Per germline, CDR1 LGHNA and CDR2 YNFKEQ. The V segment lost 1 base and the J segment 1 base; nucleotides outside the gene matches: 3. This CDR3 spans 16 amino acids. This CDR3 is CASSQGGTENTGELFF. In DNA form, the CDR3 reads TGTGCCAGCAGCCAAGGAGGGACAGAGAACACCGGGGAGCTGTTTTTT.

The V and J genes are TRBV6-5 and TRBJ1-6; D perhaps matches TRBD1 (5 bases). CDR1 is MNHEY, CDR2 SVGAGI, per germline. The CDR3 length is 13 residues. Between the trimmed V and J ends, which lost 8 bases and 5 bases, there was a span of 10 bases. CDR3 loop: CASLFRDNSPLHF. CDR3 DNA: TGTGCCAGCCTTTTCAGGGATAATTCACCCCTCCACTTT.

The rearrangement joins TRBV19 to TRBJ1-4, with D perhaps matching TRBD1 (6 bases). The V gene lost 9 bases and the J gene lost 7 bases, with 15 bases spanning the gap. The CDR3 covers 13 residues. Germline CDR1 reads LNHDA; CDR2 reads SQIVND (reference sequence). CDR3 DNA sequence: TGTGCCAGCTGGGGGCGTTATGGTGAAAAACTGTTTTTT. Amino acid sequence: CASWGRYGEKLFF.

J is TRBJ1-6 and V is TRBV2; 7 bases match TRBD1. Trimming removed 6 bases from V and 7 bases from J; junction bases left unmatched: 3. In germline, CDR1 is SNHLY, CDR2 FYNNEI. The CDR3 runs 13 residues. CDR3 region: CASSDRENSPLHF. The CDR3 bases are TGTGCCAGCAGCGACAGGGAAAATTCACCCCTCCACTTT.

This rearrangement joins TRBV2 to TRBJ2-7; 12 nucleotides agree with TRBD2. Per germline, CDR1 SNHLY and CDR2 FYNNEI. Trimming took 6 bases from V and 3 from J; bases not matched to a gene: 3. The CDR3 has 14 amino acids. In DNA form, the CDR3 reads TGTGCCAGCAGATCGACTAGCGGGGGCTACGAGCAGTACTTC. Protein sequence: CASRSTSGGYEQYF.

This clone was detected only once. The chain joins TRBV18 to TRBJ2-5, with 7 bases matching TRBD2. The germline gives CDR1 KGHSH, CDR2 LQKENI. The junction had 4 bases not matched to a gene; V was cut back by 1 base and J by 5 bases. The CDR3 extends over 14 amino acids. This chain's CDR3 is CASSPRSGGETQYF. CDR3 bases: TGTGCCAGCTCACCACGGTCCGGGGGGGAGACCCAGTACTTC. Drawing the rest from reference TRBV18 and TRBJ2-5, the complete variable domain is NAGVMQNPRHLVRRRGQEARLRCSPMKGHSHVYWYRQLPEEGLKFMVYLQKENIIDESGMPKERFSAEFPKEGPSILRIQQVVRGDSAAYFCASSPRSGGETQYFGPGTRLLVL.